This T cell receptor (beta chain) stems from a study of T cells after yellow fever vaccination (dated 2019 in TCRdb). Regarding the complete study: The SMART-Seq v4 Ultra Low Input RNA kit was used to prepare libraries from fractions with low cell numbers. Bulk PBMC replicates and cell subsets were isolated from blood drawn at multiple timepoints before and after both primary and secondary immunization. Bulk TCR alpha and beta repertoires were sequenced longitudinally to track T-cell clones before and after primary and booster YFV17D yellow fever vaccination. Two healthy male donors made up the cohort, one aged 18 to 30 years and the other aged 30 to 39 years.

The sample's treatment or condition label, decoded: live attenuated yellow fever vaccine strain. Two biological replicates of bulk PBMCs were collected at each blood-draw timepoint. A standard Ficoll-Paque protocol was used to isolate PBMCs from peripheral blood. RNA was extracted with TriZol from bulk PBMCs, CD4 and CD8 fractions, and dextramer-positive and dextramer-negative fractions. About this clonotype: Its antigen is currently not known. Base-call qualities are not available, and no considerably larger clone is one nucleotide away.

TCR cDNA was synthesized by 5'RACE template switching, through which a universal primer site and unique molecular identifiers were introduced. cDNA synthesis was primed from both the TCR alpha and TCR beta constant segments. Two PCR steps were used to amplify libraries, with sample barcodes and sequencing adapters being added in the second step. Sequencing of libraries was done on Illumina HiSeq 2500 (2x100 bp) or NovaSeq (2x150 bp). The study's processing was this. MIGEC was used to demultiplex reads and collapse the reads into UMI consensus sequences, and MiXCR was used for V(D)J alignment. Using edgeR on replicate PBMC samples, clonotypes were called vaccine-responding if FDR was below 0.01 and the log2 fold change was above 5 up to day 15. Bulk clonotypes were assigned CD4 or CD8 identity according to which sequenced CD4 or CD8 repertoire held them at higher abundance. Clones were called with MiXCR by TCRdb after fastp trimmed the public reads at Q25, and only in-frame beta chains were retained. Each CDR3 protein appears once, grouped with its most common genes and DNA. These V and J calls are TCRdb output, not the study's own analysis. The sample has some 550,000 distinct CDR3 sequences on record, 15% to 20% of them singletons. Around 15% of the sample is taken by the ten largest.

Between the V and J ends, shortened by 2 bases and 6 bases respectively, the junction contains 13 bases. Measured from the cysteine to the phenylalanine, the CDR3 is 14 residues long. Just the 42-base CDR3 DNA is kept, in frame starting at base 1. From the germline V gene, CDR1 is MGHDK and CDR2 is SYGVNS. General study outcomes and caveats: A small share of clonotypes occurred in both CD4 and CD8 compartments, likely arising from convergent recombination. Compared with the primary T-cell response, the secondary T-cell response was weaker but faster, peaking on day 5 rather than day 15. After the booster, most clones that had expanded after primary vaccination were detected again (almost 97% of CD4 and around nine tenths of CD8), suggesting broad maintenance of memory. Only a couple of donors were included in the study, so the extent to which the findings can be generalized is limited. Computational filtering was required because FACS-sorted repertoires could contain abundant contaminating clonotypes from the bulk population.

The specimen comprised PBMCs, sampled 15 days after the yellow fever booster vaccination. The TCR comes from a man aged 30-40 years who received the YFV17D yellow fever vaccine. The receptor chain draws on TRBV25-1 and TRBJ1-1, with the D gene uncertain. CDR3 protein: CASSEGGQTAEAFF. The base sequence is TGTGCCAGCAGTGAAGGTGGGCAGACCGCTGAAGCTTTCTTT.